These 5 T cell receptor beta chains share one sample of origin, sequenced in a study of control samples from healthy donors and cancer patients. TCRdb keeps only in-frame clones here, not all; method: immunoSEQ multiplex PCR. The sample holds 100,000 to 150,000 clones; more than 80% are singletons and the top ten take 2% to 3%. The sample was blood. The receptors here all came from a man aged 40-55 years in good health.

The V and J genes are TRBV13 and TRBJ2-7; D is unresolved. The CDR3 has 17 residues. Between the trimmed V and J ends, which lost 6 bases and 2 bases, there was a span of 23 bases. Per germline, CDR1 PRHDT and CDR2 FYEKMQ (reference sequence). The CDR3 DNA is TGTGCCAGCAGTCAAGGCGTCAGCCACGAGCGACCCTACGAGCAGTACTTC. It codes for CASSQGVSHERPYEQYF.

Comment on this clone: The junction and the germline gene differ at one end; a read error may be behind it. The chain links TRBV7-9 to TRBJ1-2; TRBD1 might be the D (5 bases). CDR1 is SEHNR and CDR2 is FQNEAQ in the germline V gene (reference sequence). The CDR3 has 11 residues. As DNA, the CDR3 is TGTGCCAGCAGCCTCGGGGAAGGGACTGACTTC. Its protein product is CASSLGEGTDF.

This rearrangement joins TRBV7-2 to TRBJ2-5; 7 bases line up with TRBD2. The CDR3 is made up of 15 amino acids. The germline CDR1 and CDR2 sequences are SGHTA and FQGNSA. After removal of 1 base from V and 3 bases from J, the junction contained 5 bases not matched to a gene. CDR3 sequence reads: CASSLGPGGKETQYF. CDR3 coding DNA: TGTGCCAGCAGCTTAGGTCCGGGGGGAAAAGAGACCCAGTACTTC.

The chain uses TRBV27 and TRBJ2-7, with 9 positions matching TRBD1. This CDR3 is built from 14 residues. In germline, CDR1 is MNHEY, CDR2 SMNVEV (reference sequence). J was trimmed by 6 bases and V by 3 bases; bases with no gene match: 6. CDR3 in amino acids: CASSFDRGGSEQYF. The CDR3 DNA reads TGTGCCAGCAGTTTCGACAGGGGGGGGTCCGAGCAGTACTTC.

The V gene is TRBV13, the J gene TRBJ2-7; D might be TRBD1 or TRBD2, each matching 5 bases. The CDR3 loop spans 13 amino acids. Trimming removed 4 bases from V and 3 bases from J, with 10 bases in between. In germline, CDR1 is PRHDT, CDR2 FYEKMQ (reference sequence). DNA of the CDR3: TGTGCCAGCAGCTCCGGGACCAACTACGAGCAGTACTTC. Residues: CASSSGTNYEQYF. Full variable domain (rest looked up from reference TRBV13 and TRBJ2-7): AAGVIQSPRHLIKEKRETATLKCYPIPRHDTVYWYQQGPGQDPQFLISFYEKMQSDKGSIPDRFSAQQFSDYHSELNMSSLELGDSALYFCASSSGTNYEQYFGPGTRLTVT.